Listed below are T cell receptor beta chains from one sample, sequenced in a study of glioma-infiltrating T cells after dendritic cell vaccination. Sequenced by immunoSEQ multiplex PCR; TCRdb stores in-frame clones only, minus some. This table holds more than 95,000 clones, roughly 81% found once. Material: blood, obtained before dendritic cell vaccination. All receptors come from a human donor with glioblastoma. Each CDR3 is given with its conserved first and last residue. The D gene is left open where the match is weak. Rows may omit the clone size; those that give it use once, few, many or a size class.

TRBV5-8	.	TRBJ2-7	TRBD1	TGTGCCAGCAGTTACTACGGGACAGGGGGTACCTACGAGCAGTACTTC	CASSYYGTGGTYEQYF
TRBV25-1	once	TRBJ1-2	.	TGTGCCAGCAGTGAATTTGCGGCAGGGGATGGCTACACCTTC	CASSEFAAGDGYTF
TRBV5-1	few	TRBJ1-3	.	TGCGCCAGCAGCTTTTCAGGGGTGGAAAACACCATATATTTT	CASSFSGVENTIYF
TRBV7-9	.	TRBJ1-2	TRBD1	TGTGCCAGCAGCTTCCGGACAGGGTCTAACTATGGCTACACCTTC	CASSFRTGSNYGYTF
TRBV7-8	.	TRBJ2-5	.	TGTGCCAGCAGCAGCACTGCTCAAGAGACCCAGTACTTC	CASSSTAQETQYF
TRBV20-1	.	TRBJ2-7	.	TGCAGTGCTGGCAGCTACGAGCAGTACTTC	CSAGSYEQYF
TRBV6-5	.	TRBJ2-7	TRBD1	TGTGCCAGCAGTTACCAGGACAGGGGTTACGAGCAGTACTTC	CASSYQDRGYEQYF
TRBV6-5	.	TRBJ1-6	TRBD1	TGTGCCAGCACGGGACAGCCAATCCTAAATTCACCCCTCCACTTT	CASTGQPILNSPLHF
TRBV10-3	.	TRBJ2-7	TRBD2	TGTGCCACGGGAGGGAGCTCCTACGAGCAGTACTTC	CATGGSSYEQYF
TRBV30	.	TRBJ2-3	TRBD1	TGTGCCTGGACTAGGGACAGGGGGACAGATACGCAGTATTTT	CAWTRDRGTDTQYF
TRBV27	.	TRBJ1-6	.	TGTGCCAGCAGCCCCCTCGATAATTCACCCCTCCACTTT	CASSPLDNSPLHF
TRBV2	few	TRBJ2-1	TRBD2	TGTGCCAGCAGGAGAGCGGGGGGCTACAATGAGCAGTTCTTC	CASRRAGGYNEQFF
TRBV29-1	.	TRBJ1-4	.	TGCAGCGTTCGGAGGGCAGGGCGAGGAGAAAAACTGTTTTTT	CSVRRAGRGEKLFF
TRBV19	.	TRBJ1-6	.	TGTGCCAGTTGCCCGGGACACCATAATTCCCCCCTCCACTTT	CASCPGHHNSPLHF
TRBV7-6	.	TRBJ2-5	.	TGTGCCAGCAGCCAACACGAGGCGAGATCTGAGACCCAGTACTTC	CASSQHEARSETQYF
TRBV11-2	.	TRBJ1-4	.	TGTGCCAGCAGCTTAGTATCGATGCGGGGAGGGGAAAAACTGTTTTTT	CASSLVSMRGGEKLFF
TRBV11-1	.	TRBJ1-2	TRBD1	TGTGCCAGCAGCTCGCCGGTCGGGACAGGGGTTGGCTACACCTTC	CASSSPVGTGVGYTF
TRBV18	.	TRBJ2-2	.	TGTGCCAGCTCACCGCTAGTAACCCTACCCGGGGAGCTGTTTTTT	CASSPLVTLPGELFF
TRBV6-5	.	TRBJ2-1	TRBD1	TGTGCCAGCAGTTACTACAGGACAGGGTGGGATGAGCAGTTCTTC	CASSYYRTGWDEQFF
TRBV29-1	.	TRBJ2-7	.	TGCAGCGTCTTACTGACAGACAAACTTTACGAGCAGTACTTC	CSVLLTDKLYEQYF
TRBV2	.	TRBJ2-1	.	TGTGCCAGCAGGATGCGGGCCTTGGACAATGAGCAGTTCTTC	CASRMRALDNEQFF
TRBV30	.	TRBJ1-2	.	TGTGCCTGGAGTGAGACAGGCAACTATGGCTACACCTTC	CAWSETGNYGYTF
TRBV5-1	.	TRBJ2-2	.	TGCGCCAGCAGCTCAAACACCGGGGAGCTGTTTTTT	CASSSNTGELFF
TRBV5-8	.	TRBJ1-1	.	TGTGCCAGCAGCTTGGAGAGGAACACTGAAGCTTTCTTT	CASSLERNTEAFF
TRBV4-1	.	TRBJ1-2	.	TGCGCCAGCAGCCTACTCATTCCGATGCTTATGGGTAGCAATGGCTACACCTTC	CASSLLIPMLMGSNGYTF
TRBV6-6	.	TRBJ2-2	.	TGTGCCAGCACGGAGGGGCGCCCGTCTGGGGAGCTGTTTTTT	CASTEGRPSGELFF
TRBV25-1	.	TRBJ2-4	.	TGTGCCAGCACCGGGTCAGGGCGGAACATTCAGTACTTC	CASTGSGRNIQYF
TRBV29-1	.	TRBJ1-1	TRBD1	TGCAGCGCCAGTAGACAGGGGAACACTGAAGCTTTCTTT	CSASRQGNTEAFF
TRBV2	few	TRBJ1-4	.	TGTGCCAGCAATCGGGTCGCTAATGAAAAACTGTTTTTT	CASNRVANEKLFF
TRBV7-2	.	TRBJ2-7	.	TGTGCCAGCAGCTATCAGGGTTCCTACGAGCAGTACTTC	CASSYQGSYEQYF
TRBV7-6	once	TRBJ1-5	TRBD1	TGTGCCAGCAGCAAGGACAGGGGGATTAATCAGCCCCAGCATTTT	CASSKDRGINQPQHF
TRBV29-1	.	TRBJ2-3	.	TGCAGCGTCCGCACCCAGGGGATTAGCACAGATACGCAGTATTTT	CSVRTQGISTDTQYF
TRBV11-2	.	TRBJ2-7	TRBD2	TGTGCCAGCAGCTTCCCATTAGCGGGGGACTACGAGCAGTACTTC	CASSFPLAGDYEQYF
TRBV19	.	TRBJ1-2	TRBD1	TGTGCCAGTAGTAACGAACCCCGGGACAGTAACTATGGCTACACCTTC	CASSNEPRDSNYGYTF
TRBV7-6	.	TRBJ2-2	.	TGTGCCAGCAGCTTAGTAGAGCAACCCACCGGGGAGCTGTTTTTT	CASSLVEQPTGELFF
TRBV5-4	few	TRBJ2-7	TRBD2	TGTGCCAGCAGCCGGGAACTAGCGCCCTACGAGCAGTACTTC	CASSRELAPYEQYF
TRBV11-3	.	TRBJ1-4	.	TGTGCCAGCAGCTTACCGGCAGGTTATGGTGAAAAACTGTTTTTT	CASSLPAGYGEKLFF
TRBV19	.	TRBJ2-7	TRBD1	TGTGCCAGTAGTCGACAGGGCGCCTACGAGCAGTACTTC	CASSRQGAYEQYF
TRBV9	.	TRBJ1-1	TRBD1	TGTGCCAGCAGCGTAGGACAGGGGGCCTCTGAAGCTTTCTTT	CASSVGQGASEAFF
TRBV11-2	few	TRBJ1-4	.	TGTGCCAGCAGCTCCTCAGGGCAGTTTAATGAAAAACTGTTTTTT	CASSSSGQFNEKLFF
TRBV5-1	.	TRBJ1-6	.	TGCGCCAGCAGCTTGGACGCCGGGGATTCACCCCTCCACTTT	CASSLDAGDSPLHF
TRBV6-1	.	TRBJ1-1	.	TGTGCCAGCAGTGATTCGGCAGGGTGGGATACTGAAGCTTTCTTT	CASSDSAGWDTEAFF
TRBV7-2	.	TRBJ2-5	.	TGTGCCAGCTCGGAGGTCGCTTACGAGGAGACCCAGTACTTC	CASSEVAYEETQYF
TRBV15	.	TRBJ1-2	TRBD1	TGTGCCACCAGCAGAGCGGGACAGATCTATGGCTACACCTTC	CATSRAGQIYGYTF
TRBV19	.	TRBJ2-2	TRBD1	TGTGCCAGTTTGGCCAGGGGGCGAGGCACCGGGGAGCTGTTTTTT	CASLARGRGTGELFF
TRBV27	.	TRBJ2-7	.	TGTGCCAGCAGTCAGGGAAGGGGGGAGCAGTACTTC	CASSQGRGEQYF
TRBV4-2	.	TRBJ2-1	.	TGTGCCAGCAGCCCGTCGGGTATCGGGAGATACAATGAGCAGTTCTTC	CASSPSGIGRYNEQFF
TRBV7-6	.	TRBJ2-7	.	TGTGCCAGCAGCCCCGCCCGGGACTTTAACTCCTACGAGCAGTACTTC	CASSPARDFNSYEQYF
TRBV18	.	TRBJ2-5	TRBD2	TGTGCCAGCTCACCACCTCTAGCGGAGGGGACCCAGTACTTC	CASSPPLAEGTQYF
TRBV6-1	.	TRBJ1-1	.	TGTGCCAGCAGTGAAGTAGGGGAAACGGCTTTCTTT	CASSEVGETAFF
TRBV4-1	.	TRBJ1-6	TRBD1	TGCGCCAGCAGCCAAGAGTCGACAGGGACTTCACCCCTCCACTTT	CASSQESTGTSPLHF
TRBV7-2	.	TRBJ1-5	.	TGTGCCAGCAGCTTGAGGGGCAATCAGCCCCAGCATTTT	CASSLRGNQPQHF